Below, 24 T cell receptor beta chains from the same sample are listed, as sequenced in a study of T cells expressing NK-cell markers. TCRdb reprocessed the 5' RACE reads, keeping one entry per CDR3 protein, no DNA. The listing contains about 440,000 distinct CDR3 sequences. The sample was blood T cells: a sorted CD56 or NKG2C T cell subset, CD4+ or CD8+ T cells, or bulk PBMC T cells (not recorded which). These receptor sequences come from a woman aged 18-69 years in good health.

The CDR3 loop reads CASSLSTRGNYGGYTF. The V and J genes are TRBV27 and TRBJ1-2; there is no DNA to check the TCRdb D call of TRBD1. From germline, CDR1 is MNHEY and CDR2 SMNVEV (reference sequence). The CDR3 is 16 residues long.

The J gene is TRBJ2-1, the V gene TRBV12-3 or TRBV12-4; checking the TCRdb D call of TRBD2 is not possible without DNA. The CDR3 runs to 15 residues. CDR3 loop: CASSIQGLFYNEQFF.

The chain is built from TRBV6-2 or TRBV6-3 and TRBJ1-6; as DNA is missing, the TRBD1 call by TCRdb cannot be tested. CDR3 length: 16 residues. Germline CDR1 and CDR2: MNHEY and SVGEGT. This CDR3 reads CASSSRVAVYNSPLHF.

The rearrangement joins TRBV6-2 or TRBV6-3 to TRBJ2-3; the D gene TCRdb calls, TRBD2, cannot be checked with no DNA. The CDR3 length is 14 residues. Germline CDR1 reads MNHEY; CDR2 reads SVGEGT. This CDR3 is CASSYWVGPDTQYF.

This chain links TRBV5-6 with TRBJ2-1; as DNA is missing, the TRBD2 call by TCRdb cannot be tested. From germline, CDR1 is SGHDT and CDR2 YYEEEE. The CDR3 consists of 15 residues. This chain's CDR3 is CASSLGRGLTMRQFF.

This chain connects TRBV7-2 to TRBJ1-1; TCRdb lists TRBD1, though no DNA is available to test this call. The CDR3 contains 15 residues. Germline assignment: CDR1 SGHTA and CDR2 FQGNSA. This CDR3 reads CASSPRQGLTAEAFF.

The rearrangement joins TRBV20-1 to TRBJ2-7; TCRdb's D call, TRBD2, is unchecked because there is no DNA. Looked up from germline, CDR1 is DFQATT and CDR2 is SNEGSKA (reference sequence). There are 13 residues in the CDR3. The CDR3 spells CSARRTASYEQYF.

This chain links TRBV7-7 with TRBJ2-7; TCRdb lists TRBD1, though no DNA is available to test this call. Germline-derived CDR1 and CDR2 are SSHAT and FNYEAQ (reference sequence). The CDR3 has 13 residues. This CDR3 reads CASSSSSGGEQYF.

The chain's CDR3 is CSARDVITGGYTF. The rearrangement links TRBV20-1 to TRBJ1-2. The CDR3 has 13 residues. Germline V gives CDR1 DFQATT, CDR2 SNEGSKA (reference sequence).

CDR3 residues: CAWSHRRTRNQPQHF. V usage is TRBV30 and J usage is TRBJ1-5. The CDR3 sequence is 15 residues long. Per the germline V gene, CDR1 is GTSNPN and CDR2 is SVGIG (reference sequence).

The chain combines TRBV20-1 with TRBJ2-1; absent DNA, TCRdb's TRBD2 call cannot be checked. Germline lookup yields CDR1 DFQATT and CDR2 SNEGSKA (reference sequence). The CDR3 spans 15 residues. CDR3 in amino acids: CSARGTLESGYEQFF.

The genes are TRBV6-2 or TRBV6-3 and TRBJ2-7; TCRdb's D call of TRBD1 is untestable without DNA. The CDR3 contains 14 residues. Germline V CDR1 and CDR2: MNHEY, SVGEGT. The chain's CDR3 is CASTTGTGSYEQYF.

The V gene is TRBV6-2 or TRBV6-3, the J gene TRBJ1-1; there is no DNA to check the TCRdb D call of TRBD1. Germline lookup yields CDR1 MNHEY and CDR2 SVGEGT. This CDR3 comprises 15 residues. The CDR3 sequence: CASSYSSGGNTEAFF.

The chain uses TRBV7-2 and TRBJ2-5; TCRdb names TRBD2, which stays unverified in the absence of DNA. CDR3 length: 14 amino acids. Per germline, CDR1 SGHTA and CDR2 FQGNSA. The CDR3: CASSLGRGSETQYF.

The chain uses TRBV10-3 and TRBJ2-4. CDR3 length equals 16 residues. Germline CDR1 and CDR2: ENHRY and SYGVKD. The CDR3 region is CAISEGLGLAKNIQYF.

The chain uses TRBV4-3 and TRBJ2-7; TCRdb's D gene call, TRBD2, goes unchecked for lack of DNA. The CDR3 is 14 amino acids. Germline V gene lookup returns CDR1 LGHNA and CDR2 YSLEER. The CDR3 sequence: CASSQGDYGSEQYF.

The gene calls are TRBV6-2 or TRBV6-3 and TRBJ2-5; the D call of TRBD1 rests on TCRdb alone, since no DNA is present to check it. Germline-derived CDR1 and CDR2 are MNHEY and SVGEGT. The length of the CDR3 is 14 residues. CDR3 in amino acids: CASSYRPRTETQYF.

The chain links TRBV3-1 to TRBJ2-3; there is no DNA to check the TCRdb D call of TRBD2. Germline CDR1 LGHDT, CDR2 YNNKEL (reference sequence). CDR3 length equals 15 residues. CDR3 in amino acids: CASSPRASSTDTQYF.

The V call is TRBV10-2, the J call TRBJ1-2; TCRdb indicates TRBD1, and absent DNA this call remains unverified. CDR3 length: 15 residues. In germline, CDR1 is WSHSY, CDR2 SAAADI. CDR3 loop: CASSAWTGENYGYTF.

The gene calls are TRBV12-3 or TRBV12-4 and TRBJ2-1. The CDR3 covers 12 residues. The CDR3 region is CASTRDYGEQFF.

The chain couples TRBV3-1 to TRBJ2-3. The CDR3 contains 14 residues. Germline CDR1 LGHDT, CDR2 YNNKEL (reference sequence). CDR3 in amino acids: CASSQGLATDTQYF.

V gene TRBV5-1 combines with J gene TRBJ2-4. The CDR3 is 13 amino acids. The germline V gene has CDR1 SGHRS and CDR2 YFSETQ. The CDR3 sequence: CASSFLPQNIQYF.

This rearrangement joins TRBV7-3 to TRBJ2-1; lacking DNA, the TRBD2 call made by TCRdb goes unchecked. The CDR3 contains 15 residues. Per germline, CDR1 SGHTA and CDR2 FQGTGA. The chain's CDR3 is CASSAPGTRIDEQFF.

This rearrangement joins TRBV25-1 to TRBJ1-4; TCRdb outputs TRBD1, but without DNA this stays unchecked. Germline CDR1 and CDR2: MGHDK and SYGVNS. The CDR3 runs to 14 residues. The CDR3 spells CASVQGGANEKLFF.